The 8 T cell receptor beta chains presented below share a single source sample, sequenced in a study of preoperative IRX-2 immunotherapy in early breast cancer. The assay was immunoSEQ multiplex PCR, and TCRdb's table has in-frame clones only and misses some. The repertoire holds 15,000 to 25,000 clones, with approximately 86% as singletons. Indicated treatment: preoperative locoregional IRX-2 cytokine immunotherapy. Sequencing used lymph node tissue, obtained after IRX-2 immunotherapy. Receptor source: a human donor with breast cancer.

This sequence joins TRBV11-3 and TRBJ2-1; D gene unclear. Germline loops: CDR1 SGHNT, CDR2 YENEEA. CDR3 length: 14 amino acids. With 5 bases removed from V and 4 bases from J, the gap between germline ends came to 12 bases. The CDR3 reads CASSITGLYNEQFF. The CDR3 region has the DNA TGTGCCAGCAGCATAACGGGCCTTTACAATGAGCAGTTCTTC.

The chain uses TRBV19 and TRBJ1-5; a possible D gene is TRBD1 (5 bases). Germline V CDR1 and CDR2: LNHDA, SQIVND (reference sequence). The CDR3 spans 11 residues. Trimming removed 9 bases at V and 7 bases at J, with 10 bases between. The CDR3 reads CASGQSQPQHF. The CDR3 DNA reads TGTGCCAGCGGACAATCACAGCCCCAGCATTTT.

This clone was counted only a few times. The gene calls are TRBV19 and TRBJ2-3; the D call may be TRBD1 or TRBD2 (5 bases each). The CDR3 covers 16 residues. Deletions cut 3 bases from V and 5 bases from J, with 18 bases between. From germline, CDR1 is LNHDA and CDR2 SQIVND (reference sequence). For the CDR3, the DNA is TGTGCCAGTAGTATCACGACCGGGACCGCCGGAGATACGCAGTATTTT. It codes for CASSITTGTAGDTQYF.

This clone has a single count. This chain links TRBV14 with TRBJ2-5, with 10 bases that match TRBD1. Per the germline V gene, CDR1 is SGHDN and CDR2 is FVKESK. The CDR3 is made up of 15 amino acids. J gave up 5 bases and V 6 bases, and 9 bases lay outside the gene matches. This CDR3 is CASRFETGGGETQYF. The DNA for the CDR3 is TGTGCCAGCAGGTTCGAGACAGGGGGCGGTGAGACCCAGTACTTC.

The DNA for the CDR3 is TGCGCCAGCAGCCGGGGGGACGGCTACAATGAGCAGTTCTTC. This sequence encodes CASSRGDGYNEQFF. V and J are TRBV23-1 and TRBJ2-1; 7 bases fit TRBD2. TRBV23-1 is an open reading frame, and its role is uncertain. The CDR3 runs 14 residues. Trimming removed 6 bases from V and 3 bases from J; junction bases left unmatched: 5.

This clone was observed a handful of times. J is TRBJ1-3 and V is TRBV6-8; D gene unclear. The CDR3 length is 13 residues. Germline-derived CDR1 and CDR2 are MNHGY and SAAAGT. Between the trimmed V and J ends, which lost 10 bases and 0 bases, there was a span of 10 bases. DNA for the CDR3: TGTGCCACCAGCCCTCACTCTGGAAACACCATATATTTT. Translation gives CATSPHSGNTIYF.

The chain couples TRBV27 to TRBJ2-7; D is possibly TRBD1 (5 bases). In germline, CDR1 is MNHEY, CDR2 SMNVEV (reference sequence). Trimming took off 6 bases at V and 6 bases at J, with 18 bases between the two ends. The CDR3 has 14 residues. CDR3 in amino acids: CASSPLIQASEQYF. Here the CDR3 DNA reads TGTGCCAGCAGCCCGCTAATACAGGCATCCGAGCAGTACTTC.

The J gene is TRBJ1-3, the V gene TRBV11-3; D call uncertain. With 6 bases removed from V and 7 bases from J, the gap between germline ends came to 16 bases. Germline V gene lookup returns CDR1 SGHNT and CDR2 YENEEA. This CDR3 comprises 14 residues. The CDR3: CASREVRLRNTIYF. The CDR3, as DNA: TGTGCCAGCAGAGAAGTGAGGTTGAGGAACACCATATATTTT.